Shown below are 24 T cell receptor beta chains from a single sample sequenced in a study of blood T cells in healthy people across ages. PCR was performed a second time for about 6 to 12 cycles using a sample-barcoded 5' primer and a J-beta primer mix. MiXCR, applied by TCRdb to the 5' RACE reads, yields one record per CDR3 protein. The data contain about 1.6 million distinct CDR3 sequences, around 36% of them singletons. Sequences were obtained from blood. Receptor source: a woman aged 25-40 years in good health.

This clonotype has only a few counts. DNA for the CDR3: TGTGCCAGCCTGTATCGTGGGCAATTTTCGACAGATACGCAGTATTTT. Amino acids: CASLYRGQFSTDTQYF. The chain employs TRBV12-3 or TRBV12-4 and TRBJ2-3; D is unclear. The CDR3 runs to 16 residues. Trimming pared 8 bases from V and 3 bases from J, leaving 21 bases between.

This chain uses TRBV7-8 with TRBJ2-1; 12 nucleotides align to TRBD2. There are 18 residues in the CDR3. With V trimmed by 4 bases and J by 7 bases, 14 bases remained unmatched. Germline V gene lookup returns CDR1 SGHVS and CDR2 FQNEAQ. The CDR3 DNA is TGTGCCAGCAGCTGGCGGCCTAGCGGGGGGGCCCGAGGGAATGAGCAGTTCTTC. This gives the protein CASSWRPSGGARGNEQFF.

The gene calls are TRBV9 and TRBJ2-5; 10 positions agree with TRBD1. Germline V CDR1 and CDR2: SGDLS, YYNGEE. The trim removed 4 bases at V and 2 bases at J, leaving 8 bases unmatched. The CDR3 runs 16 residues. The CDR3 reads CASSISPGQGQETQYF. CDR3 in DNA: TGTGCCAGCAGCATCTCGCCGGGACAGGGGCAAGAGACCCAGTACTTC.

This clonotype came up many times. The V and J genes are TRBV29-1 and TRBJ2-3; TRBD1 or TRBD2 may be the D gene (6 bases each). Germline V CDR1 and CDR2: SQVTM, ANQGSEA. This CDR3 is 14 amino acids long. Trimming took off 5 bases at V and 4 bases at J, with 16 bases between the two ends. The CDR3 DNA is TGCAGCGTTACTACCGTGAGGGGGGCAGATACGCAGTATTTT. Translating it yields CSVTTVRGADTQYF.

This rearrangement joins TRBV12-3 or TRBV12-4 to TRBJ1-5, with 9 bases lining up with TRBD1. CDR3 length: 17 amino acids. V trimming: 8 bases; J trimming: 6 bases; junction bases outside the gene matches: 17. In DNA, the CDR3 is TGTGCCAGCGGAGTCTCTAGGGGGACAGGGAACACTCAGCCCCAGCATTTT. Translation: CASGVSRGTGNTQPQHF.

J is TRBJ1-2 and V is TRBV27; D possibly corresponds to TRBD1 (5 bases). Germline V CDR1 and CDR2: MNHEY, SMNVEV (reference sequence). This CDR3 region has 15 residues. The V gene lost 4 bases and the J gene lost 4 bases, with 16 bases spanning the gap. The DNA for the CDR3 is TGTGCCAGCAGTTCCAAAATTGCCGGGACCTATGGCTACACCTTC. Protein product: CASSSKIAGTYGYTF.

This clonotype was observed at least ten times. V gene TRBV4-1 combines with J gene TRBJ2-3, with D unresolved. From germline, CDR1 is MGHRA and CDR2 YSYEKL. The CDR3 length is 16 residues. The V end lost 0 bases, the J end lost 2 bases, and 12 bases lay between the germline ends. CDR3 amino acids: CASSQEGPRVTDTQYF. CDR3 bases: TGCGCCAGCAGCCAAGAAGGCCCGAGAGTCACAGATACGCAGTATTTT.

This clonotype was seen a few times. The J gene is TRBJ2-3, the V gene TRBV7-2; D is possibly TRBD1 or TRBD2 (5 bases each). CDR1 SGHTA and CDR2 FQGNSA come from the germline V gene. The germline V and J ends were trimmed by 6 bases and 4 bases, with 11 bases remaining between them. CDR3 length equals 13 residues. CDR3 bases: TGTGCCAGCAGGGGGACCACTGCAGATACGCAGTATTTT. Amino acids: CASRGTTADTQYF.

V usage is TRBV3-1 and J usage is TRBJ2-7, with D possibly TRBD2 on 6 matching bases. V shed 4 bases and J shed 1 base, with 20 bases lying between them. From germline, CDR1 is LGHDT and CDR2 YNNKEL (reference sequence). This CDR3 comprises 17 residues. CDR3 nucleotide sequence: TGTGCCAGCAGCCCGTCCTGGGGGGTAATAAGTTCCTACGAGCAGTACTTC. Its protein is CASSPSWGVISSYEQYF.

This clonotype turned up a few times. V usage is TRBV12-5 and J usage is TRBJ2-5, with TRBD1 matching 8 bases. The CDR3 is 15 residues long. From germline, CDR1 is LGHNT and CDR2 FRNRAP. V lost 4 bases, J lost 2 bases, and 6 bases stayed unmatched. The chain's CDR3 is CASGYGDRSQETQYF. The CDR3 nucleotides read TGTGCTAGTGGTTACGGGGACAGGAGTCAAGAGACCCAGTACTTC.

Points on this clonotype: One end of the junction does not line up with germline, which may come from a read error. The chain joins TRBV20-1 to TRBJ2-3; D may be TRBD1 or TRBD2 (5 bases each). This CDR3 is built from 14 residues. Germline loops: CDR1 DFQATT, CDR2 SNEGSKA (reference sequence). As DNA, the CDR3 is TGCAGTTCTAGCAAGGGGCCGAGCACAGATACGCAGTATTTT. Residues: CSSSKGPSTDTQYF.

In this sample, this clonotype turned up a few times. The chain uses TRBV6-1 and TRBJ2-3, with 11 bases matching TRBD2. Germline V gene lookup returns CDR1 MNHNS and CDR2 SASEGT. The CDR3 totals 19 residues. V shed 2 bases and J 3 bases; nucleotides not matched to a gene: 13. The DNA of the CDR3 is TGTGCCAGCAGTGAACCCCCCGGGGTAGCGGGGGGGACTACAGATACGCAGTATTTT. It encodes CASSEPPGVAGGTTDTQYF.

V usage is TRBV5-1 and J usage is TRBJ2-5, with D perhaps TRBD2 (6 bases). The CDR3 length is 16 residues. Germline CDR1 reads SGHRS; CDR2 reads YFSETQ. The V gene lost 4 bases and the J gene lost 5 bases, with 21 bases spanning the gap. The CDR3 DNA reads as TGCGCCAGCAGCCTGGGGGTGTTGACTCGGGAGGAGACCCAGTACTTC. This translates into CASSLGVLTREETQYF.

The chain is built from TRBV14 and TRBJ2-3, with D unresolved. V gave up 1 base and J gave up 0 bases, with 14 bases separating them. The CDR3 runs 17 residues. The germline CDR1 and CDR2 sequences are SGHDN and FVKESK. In DNA form, the CDR3 reads TGTGCCAGCAGCCAAGGCCCTGGTCGAGAGAGCACAGATACGCAGTATTTT. Translated, it gives CASSQGPGRESTDTQYF. Full variable domain (missing parts from reference TRBV14 and TRBJ2-3): EAGVTQFPSHSVIEKGQTVTLRCDPISGHDNLYWYRRVMGKEIKFLLHFVKESKQDESGMPNNRFLAERTGGTYSTLKVQPAELEDSGVYFCASSQGPGRESTDTQYFGPGTRLTVL.

Of note for this clonotype: An end of the junction does not agree with germline; a read error may underlie this. This chain connects TRBV20-1 to TRBJ2-7, with D perhaps TRBD2 (5 bases). The CDR3 length is 14 residues. In germline, CDR1 is DFQATT, CDR2 SNEGSKA (reference sequence). The CDR3 reads CSARVVGINYVQYF. The CDR3 region has the DNA TGCAGTGCTAGAGTCGTCGGGATAAACTACGTGCAGTACTTC.

The V gene is TRBV4-1, the J gene TRBJ2-7; 7 bases align to TRBD1. Germline V gene lookup returns CDR1 MGHRA and CDR2 YSYEKL. The CDR3 consists of 17 residues. V shed 4 bases and J 2 bases; nucleotides not matched to a gene: 14. The CDR3 here is CASSLGHPGTDTYEQYF. The DNA for the CDR3 is TGCGCCAGCAGCCTTGGACATCCCGGGACAGATACCTACGAGCAGTACTTC.

The chain employs TRBV6-5 and TRBJ2-3; 8 nucleotides line up with TRBD2. Trimming at V came to 0 bases and at J to 4 bases, leaving 3 bases not matched to a gene. Germline loops: CDR1 MNHEY, CDR2 SVGAGI. The CDR3 spans 15 residues. The CDR3 protein is CASSYSPAGADTQYF. The CDR3 region has the DNA TGTGCCAGCAGTTACTCTCCAGCGGGAGCAGATACGCAGTATTTT.

V is TRBV6-5 and J is TRBJ2-7, with D unclear. The germline V gene encodes CDR1 MNHEY and CDR2 SVGAGI. Trimming took 4 bases from V and 0 from J, leaving 19 bases between them. CDR3 length: 17 amino acids. This CDR3 is CASSLHPDPALSYEQYF. CDR3 DNA sequence: TGTGCCAGCAGTTTACATCCCGACCCAGCTCTCTCCTACGAGCAGTACTTC.

The V and J genes are TRBV3-1 and TRBJ2-7; 8 nucleotides align to TRBD2. The CDR3 is 17 amino acids. In germline, CDR1 is LGHDT, CDR2 YNNKEL (reference sequence). With V trimmed by 7 bases and J by 4 bases, 18 bases remained unmatched. The CDR3 loop reads CASTRSGSSWGRYEQYF. CDR3 sequence (DNA): TGTGCCAGCACCCGGAGCGGGAGCTCGTGGGGGCGTTACGAGCAGTACTTC.

This rearrangement joins TRBV9 to TRBJ2-3; 8 bases match TRBD2. V shed 0 bases, J shed 5 bases, and the junction held 8 bases outside the gene matches. Germline CDR1 reads SGDLS; CDR2 reads YYNGEE. The CDR3 has 16 amino acids. CDR3 protein: CASSVAAGGRKDTQYF. The CDR3 bases are TGTGCCAGCAGCGTAGCGGCGGGAGGACGGAAAGATACGCAGTATTTT.

The chain employs TRBV7-9 and TRBJ2-1; D may be TRBD2 (5 bases). Germline CDR1 is SEHNR and CDR2 is FQNEAQ (reference sequence). V lost 2 bases to trimming and J lost 9 bases, with 26 bases between them. The CDR3 spans 18 residues. This chain's CDR3 is CASSLSIGSARDSGEQFF. The CDR3 DNA reads TGTGCCAGCAGCTTAAGCATCGGGTCTGCCCGGGATTCGGGTGAGCAGTTCTTC.

The chain uses TRBV12-3 or TRBV12-4 and TRBJ2-7; the D is unclear. This CDR3 has 15 amino acids. The V end was cut by 3 bases, the J end by 0 bases, with 12 bases between. CDR3 protein: CASSLDYLSSYEQYF. As DNA, the CDR3 is TGTGCCAGCAGTTTGGATTACCTCAGCTCCTACGAGCAGTACTTC.

This clonotype came up a few times. The chain uses TRBV12-3 or TRBV12-4 and TRBJ1-1; D remains unclear. CDR3 length equals 12 residues. Trimming removed 6 bases at V and 6 bases at J, with 11 bases between. CDR3: CASSAPIPEAFF. CDR3 DNA sequence: TGTGCCAGCAGCGCTCCCATCCCTGAAGCTTTCTTT.

This clonotype was seen a few times. This rearrangement joins TRBV9 to TRBJ2-5; 8 bases are a match to TRBD2. Trimming took 0 bases from V and 4 from J; bases not matched to a gene: 5. This CDR3 is 15 amino acids long. Germline loops: CDR1 SGDLS, CDR2 YYNGEE. DNA of the CDR3: TGTGCCAGCAGCGTAGCTGGTCGGGGGGGAGAGACCCAGTACTTC. Translated: CASSVAGRGGETQYF.